Listed below are T cell receptor beta chains from one sample, sequenced in a study of cytomegalovirus exposure and HLA in healthy donors. Profiled with immunoSEQ multiplex PCR; TCRdb holds only in-frame clones, not every one. In the table there are hundreds of thousands of clones, 85% to 90% of which are singletons. The sequenced material came from PBMCs. The receptors here all came from a woman aged 18-29 years in good health and CMV-seronegative. Each CDR3 is given with its conserved first and last residue. D genes are given only for firm matches. Rows may omit the clone size; those that give it use once, few, many or a size class.

>TRBJ1-1|TRBV2|NA|TRBD1
TGTGCCATACAAAAGGACAGGGAAGGGGCTGAAGCTTTCTTT
CAIQKDREGAEAFF
>TRBJ2-2|TRBV5-1|NA|TRBD1
TGCGCCAGCAGCTCCGACAGGGTTTTAGGGGAGCTGTTTTTT
CASSSDRVLGELFF
>TRBJ1-1|TRBV20-1|NA|NA
TGCAGTGCTCCTCGGAACACTGAAGCTTTCTTT
CSAPRNTEAFF
>TRBJ1-1|TRBV27|NA|TRBD1
TGTGCCAGCAGTTTTCGGGACAGGGTTGGGAACACTGAAGCTTTCTTT
CASSFRDRVGNTEAFF
>TRBJ1-5|TRBV28|NA|NA
TGTGCCAGCAGTTTAGTCGCACAGGGTAATCAGCCCCAGCATTTT
CASSLVAQGNQPQHF
>TRBJ2-1|TRBV5-1|NA|TRBD2
TGCGCCAGCAGCTTAGAGCGGGAGGCTAACAATGAGCAGTTCTTC
CASSLEREANNEQFF
>TRBJ2-7|TRBV28|NA|NA
TGTGCCAGCAGTCTCTTGAGGGGGAGTCCCCGCGAGCAGTACTTC
CASSLLRGSPREQYF
>TRBJ1-2|TRBV30|NA|TRBD1
TGTGCCTGGACCCCTTTGGACAGGGGCCCCATACATGGCTACACCTTC
CAWTPLDRGPIHGYTF
>TRBJ2-1|TRBV27|NA|NA
TGTGCCAGCCGGGTGGGCTCCTACAATGAGCAGTTCTTC
CASRVGSYNEQFF
>TRBJ1-5|TRBV6-5|NA|TRBD1
TGTGCCAGCAGTTCAGGACAGGGGATCAATCAGCCCCAGCATTTT
CASSSGQGINQPQHF
>TRBJ2-3|TRBV12-5|NA|TRBD1
TGTGCTAGTGGCGGGGACAGGGGGCTGACGACAGATACGCAGTATTTT
CASGGDRGLTTDTQYF
>TRBJ2-3|TRBV6-5|NA|TRBD2
TGTGCCAGCAGTTCTCCGGGACTAGCGGCACCGGAGTATTTT
CASSSPGLAAPEYF
>TRBJ2-5|TRBV15|NA|NA
TGTGCCACCAGAGACAGCGCACAAGAGACCCAGTACTTC
CATRDSAQETQYF
>TRBJ1-2|TRBV11-2|NA|NA
TGTGCCAGCAGCACGTCAGGGGACGGGAACTATGGCTACACCTTC
CASSTSGDGNYGYTF
>TRBJ2-7|TRBV28|NA|TRBD1
TGTGCCAGCAGCTCGACCGGGACAGGGAGTTCCTACGAGCAGTACTTC
CASSSTGTGSSYEQYF
>TRBJ2-1|TRBV2|NA|NA
TGTGCCAGCAGTGAGAGGAATGAGCAGTTCTTC
CASSERNEQFF
>TRBJ2-3|TRBV5-1|NA|NA
TGCGCCAGCAGCTTGTATACAGGCACAGATACGCAGTATTTT
CASSLYTGTDTQYF
>TRBJ2-1|TRBV28|NA|NA
TGTGCCAGCACGGTATTTCGGAGAAACAATGAGCAGTTCTTC
CASTVFRRNNEQFF
>TRBJ1-2|TRBV5-1|NA|NA
TGCGCCAGCAGCTTGGTGCAGGGAGGCGACTATGGCTACACCTTC
CASSLVQGGDYGYTF
>TRBJ2-7|TRBV11-1|NA|TRBD1
TGTGCCAGCAGCTTAGCCCCCCCGGGACAGGGGGCTTACGAGCAGTACTTC
CASSLAPPGQGAYEQYF
>TRBJ1-3|TRBV28|NA|NA
TGTGCCAGCAGACCGGGGGAGGTGGGGGGAAACACCATATATTTT
CASRPGEVGGNTIYF
>TRBJ2-3|TRBV19|NA|NA
TGTGCCAGTAGTATAGTCGGCGGAGCCACAGATACGCAGTATTTT
CASSIVGGATDTQYF
>TRBJ2-5|TRBV9|NA|NA
TGTGCCAGCAGCCCCAACGCGGGACAGCCTCAAGAGACCCAGTACTTC
CASSPNAGQPQETQYF
>TRBJ1-2|TRBV6-5|NA|TRBD1
TGTGCCAGCAGTCAGGACAGGCGAGGCTACACCTTC
CASSQDRRGYTF
>TRBJ1-2|TRBV4-3|NA|TRBD1
TGCGCCAGCAGCCAAGATAGGAGGGGACAGGCGAGCGGCTACACCTTC
CASSQDRRGQASGYTF
>TRBJ2-1|TRBV10-1|NA|TRBD2
TGCGCCAGCAGCACCAACTCGGGAGGACGGCGGTACAATGAGCAGTTCTTC
CASSTNSGGRRYNEQFF
>TRBJ2-5|TRBV4-3|NA|NA
TGCGCCAGCAGCCAAGATTTTGCCAGGGAAGAGACCCAGTACTTC
CASSQDFAREETQYF
>TRBJ2-2|TRBV28|NA|NA
TGTGCCAGCAGCCTCAGGGTCGGGGAGCTGTTTTTT
CASSLRVGELFF
>TRBJ2-5|TRBV25-1|NA|NA
TGTGCCAGCAGTGAATTCCCGGGGTGGCAAGAGACCCAGTACTTC
CASSEFPGWQETQYF
>TRBJ2-7|TRBV4-3|NA|NA
TGCGCCAGCAGCCAAGATCGTGACAGCTCCTACGAGCAGTACTTC
CASSQDRDSSYEQYF
>TRBJ2-2|TRBV9|NA|NA
TGTGCCAGCAGCGCAAACAGTTACACCGGGGAGCTGTTTTTT
CASSANSYTGELFF
>TRBJ1-5|TRBV19|NA|NA
TGTGCCAGTAGTACTACAGGGACCTACGGTAATCAGCCCCAGCATTTT
CASSTTGTYGNQPQHF
>TRBJ2-3|TRBV15|NA|TRBD2
TGTGCCACAGCGGGGGGCTGGGTAGATACGCAGTATTTT
CATAGGWVDTQYF
>TRBJ2-3|TRBV6-5|NA|NA
TGTGCCAGCAGTTTCCAGGGTCGGGCAGATACGCAGTATTTT
CASSFQGRADTQYF
>TRBJ2-3|TRBV18|once|TRBD2
TGTGCCAGCTCACCTCTAGCGGGAGTTGGTAGCGGAACAGATACGCAGTATTTT
CASSPLAGVGSGTDTQYF
>TRBJ2-1|TRBV28|NA|TRBD2
TGTGCCAGCACCCGGCGGGGGTTGCTCTACAATGAGCAGTTCTTC
CASTRRGLLYNEQFF
>TRBJ1-2|TRBV28|few|TRBD1
TGTGCCAGCAGGCGGACAGGGGGCCGGGCTAACTATGGCTACACCTTC
CASRRTGGRANYGYTF
>TRBJ2-5|TRBV9|NA|TRBD2
TGTGCCAGCAGCGCTGCTAGCGGGGGGGGAGAGACCCAGTACTTC
CASSAASGGGETQYF
>TRBJ2-7|TRBV27|NA|TRBD1
TGTGCCAGCAGGCGACGGGACAGGGCCTACGAGCAGTACTTC
CASRRRDRAYEQYF
>TRBJ2-7|TRBV4-1|NA|NA
TGCGCCAGCAGCCACGCGGGTGAGCCCTACGAGCAGTACTTC
CASSHAGEPYEQYF
>TRBJ2-7|TRBV27|once|NA
TGTGCCAGCAGTTTAAGGAGGGCCGGGTACGAGCAGTACTTC
CASSLRRAGYEQYF
>TRBJ2-3|TRBV6-4|once|NA
TGTGCCAGCAGTGACAGTCGAGCGGCCGATACAGATACGCAGTATTTT
CASSDSRAADTDTQYF
>TRBJ1-1|TRBV18|NA|NA
TGTGCCAGCTCACGGGACACCCTTCATGAAGCTTTCTTT
CASSRDTLHEAFF
>TRBJ2-3|TRBV7-6|NA|TRBD1
TGTGCCAGCAGCGCGACAGGGGCGGCAGATACGCAGTATTTT
CASSATGAADTQYF
>TRBJ2-1|TRBV28|NA|TRBD1
TGTGCCAGTAGGGGACAGGGGTACAATGAGCAGTTCTTC
CASRGQGYNEQFF
>TRBJ1-2|TRBV28|NA|NA
TGTGCCAGCAGTTCCTCACATAACTATGGCTACACCTTC
CASSSSHNYGYTF
>TRBJ1-6|TRBV6-1|NA|NA
TGTGCCAGCAGAGAGACAGTTGATTCACCCCTCCACTTT
CASRETVDSPLHF
>TRBJ2-1|TRBV27|NA|NA
TGTGCCAGCAGTTTAGGGGGGATTCACAATGAGCAGTTCTTC
CASSLGGIHNEQFF
>TRBJ2-7|TRBV4-3|NA|TRBD1
TGCGCCAGCAGCCAAGGTCTCGGGACAGGGACAACCTACGAGCAGTACTTC
CASSQGLGTGTTYEQYF
>TRBJ1-3|TRBV4-1|NA|TRBD1
TGCGCCAGCAGCCAACCAGGGGGAAACTCTGGAAACACCATATATTTT
CASSQPGGNSGNTIYF
>TRBJ2-5|TRBV4-3|NA|TRBD2
TGCGCCAGCAGCCAAGATCGACTAGCGGGGGGGACCCAGTACTTC
CASSQDRLAGGTQYF
>TRBJ2-1|TRBV15|NA|NA
TGTGCCACCAGCAGAGGTCGGGGAGGCTCCTACAATGAGCAGTTCTTC
CATSRGRGGSYNEQFF
>TRBJ2-7|TRBV30|few|NA
TGTGCCTGGAGTTCAGGGGACCCGATCTACGAGCAGTACTTC
CAWSSGDPIYEQYF